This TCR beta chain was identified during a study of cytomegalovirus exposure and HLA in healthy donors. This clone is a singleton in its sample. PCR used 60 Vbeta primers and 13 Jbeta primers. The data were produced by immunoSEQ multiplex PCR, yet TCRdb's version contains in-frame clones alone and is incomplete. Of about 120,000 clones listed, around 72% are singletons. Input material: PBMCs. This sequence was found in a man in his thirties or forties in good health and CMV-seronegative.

The CDR3 loop reads CASSIDRWNTEAFF. CDR3 in DNA: TGTGCCAGCAGCATAGACAGGTGGAACACTGAAGCTTTCTTT. The rearrangement uses TRBV9 and TRBJ1-1; tentatively, D is TRBD1 (6 bases). V lost 4 bases, J lost 1 base, and 11 bases lay in between. The length of the CDR3 is 14 residues. In germline, CDR1 is SGDLS, CDR2 YYNGEE.